This TCR beta chain originates from a study of cytomegalovirus exposure and HLA in healthy donors. In the PCR, 60 Vbeta and 13 Jbeta primers were used. The protocol was immunoSEQ multiplex PCR, while the TCRdb copy is restricted to in-frame clones and leaves out a portion. In the table there are roughly 59,000 clones, almost 70% of which are singletons. V was pared by 6 bases and J by 2 bases, with 20 bases between. The CDR3 is made up of 16 amino acids. CDR1 LNHDA and CDR2 SQIVND come from the germline V gene (reference sequence). The V call is TRBV19, the J call TRBJ2-7; tentatively, D is TRBD2 (7 bases). The sequenced material came from PBMCs. This clonotype originated in a man aged 35 to 55 in good health and CMV-seropositive. The CDR3 DNA reads TGTGCCAGTAGCCTACTAATCGGGGGGCTAACCTACGAGCAGTACTTC. This sequence encodes CASSLLIGGLTYEQYF.